This T cell receptor beta chain originates from a study of blood T cell repertoires in COVID-19. At the level of the study: Both acute and convalescent COVID-19 samples were obtained from the United States, Italy and Spain. Sample material is recorded as cDNA or gDNA derived from T cells, B-cell-depleted T cells, or PBMCs.

In the study's own analysis: Estimates of nucleated cell counts were drawn from the amplification of reference gene primers. Libraries were prepared by immunoSEQ multiplex PCR; TCRdb keeps only in-frame clonotypes and omits some of them. That table supplies the V and J calls and clone size; D and trimming were determined from the DNA. This table holds around 210,000 clones, around 84% found once. CDR3 length: 23 amino acids. The germline gives CDR1 MNHEY, CDR2 SMNVEV (reference sequence). V gave up 4 bases and J gave up 0 bases; unmatched junction bases: 26. The V call is TRBV27, the J call TRBJ2-7, with 11 nucleotides matching TRBD2. The receptor was isolated from a human donor in a cohort sampled during active COVID-19. The sequenced sample was peripheral blood. The CDR3, as DNA: TGTGCCAGCAGTTCACCCCGGGACCCGAATGGACTAGCGGGCAGATTAATCTCCTACGAGCAGTACTTC. This encodes CASSSPRDPNGLAGRLISYEQYF.